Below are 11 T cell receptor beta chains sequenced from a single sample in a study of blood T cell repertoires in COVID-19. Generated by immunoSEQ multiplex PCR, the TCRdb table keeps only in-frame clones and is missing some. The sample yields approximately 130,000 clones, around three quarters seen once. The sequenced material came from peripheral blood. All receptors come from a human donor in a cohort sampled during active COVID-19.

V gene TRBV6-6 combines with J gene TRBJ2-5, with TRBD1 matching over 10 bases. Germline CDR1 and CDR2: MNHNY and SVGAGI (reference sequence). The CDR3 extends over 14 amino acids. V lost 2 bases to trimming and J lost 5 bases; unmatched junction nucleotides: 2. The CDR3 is CASSYDRGLETQYF. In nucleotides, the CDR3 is TGTGCCAGCAGTTACGACAGGGGGCTGGAGACCCAGTACTTC.

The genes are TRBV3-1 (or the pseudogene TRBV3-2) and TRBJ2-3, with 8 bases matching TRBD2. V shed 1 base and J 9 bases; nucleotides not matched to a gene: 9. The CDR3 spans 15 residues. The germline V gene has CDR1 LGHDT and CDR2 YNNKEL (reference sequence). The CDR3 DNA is TGTGCCAGCAGCCAAGCACCCGTTCGGGGGGGAACGCAGTATTTT. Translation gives CASSQAPVRGGTQYF.

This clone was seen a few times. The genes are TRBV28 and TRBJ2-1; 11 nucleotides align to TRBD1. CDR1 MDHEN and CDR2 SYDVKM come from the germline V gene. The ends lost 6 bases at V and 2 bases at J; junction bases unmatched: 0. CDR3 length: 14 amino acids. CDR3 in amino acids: CASRGQGAYNEQFF. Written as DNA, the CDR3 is TGTGCCAGCAGGGGACAGGGGGCCTACAATGAGCAGTTCTTC.

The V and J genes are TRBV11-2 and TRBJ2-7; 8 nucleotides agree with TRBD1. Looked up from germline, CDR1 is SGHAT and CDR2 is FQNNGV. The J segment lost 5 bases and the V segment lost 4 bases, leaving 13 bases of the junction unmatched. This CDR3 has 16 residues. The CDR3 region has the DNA TGTGCCAGCAGCTCGAACAGGGGGAAAATTAAACACGAGCAGTACTTC. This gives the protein CASSSNRGKIKHEQYF.

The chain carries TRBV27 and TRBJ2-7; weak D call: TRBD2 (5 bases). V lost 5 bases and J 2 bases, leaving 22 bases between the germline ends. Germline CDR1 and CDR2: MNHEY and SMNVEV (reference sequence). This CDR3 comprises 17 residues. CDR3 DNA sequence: TGTGCCAGCAGTCCGGAGGTGGGTAGGGTAGGAACCTACGAGCAGTACTTC. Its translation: CASSPEVGRVGTYEQYF.

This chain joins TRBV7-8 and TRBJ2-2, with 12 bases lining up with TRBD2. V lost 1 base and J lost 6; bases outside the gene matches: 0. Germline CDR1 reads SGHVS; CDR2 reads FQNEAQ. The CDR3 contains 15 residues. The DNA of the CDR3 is TGTGCCAGCAGCTTAGGGACTAGCGGGGCCGGGGAGCTGTTTTTT. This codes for CASSLGTSGAGELFF.

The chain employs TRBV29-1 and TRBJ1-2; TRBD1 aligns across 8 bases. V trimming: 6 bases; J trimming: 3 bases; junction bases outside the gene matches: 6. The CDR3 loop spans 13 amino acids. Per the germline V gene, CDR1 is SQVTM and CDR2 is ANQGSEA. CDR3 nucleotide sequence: TGCAGCGTCGATGGGACAGGATACTATGGCTACACCTTC. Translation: CSVDGTGYYGYTF.

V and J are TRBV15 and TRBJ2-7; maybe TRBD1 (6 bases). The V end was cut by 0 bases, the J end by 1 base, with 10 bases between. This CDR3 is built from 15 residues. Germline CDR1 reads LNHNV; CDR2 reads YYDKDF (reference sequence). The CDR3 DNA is TGTGCCACCAGCAGAGATCCGGGACATTCCTACGAGCAGTACTTC. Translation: CATSRDPGHSYEQYF.

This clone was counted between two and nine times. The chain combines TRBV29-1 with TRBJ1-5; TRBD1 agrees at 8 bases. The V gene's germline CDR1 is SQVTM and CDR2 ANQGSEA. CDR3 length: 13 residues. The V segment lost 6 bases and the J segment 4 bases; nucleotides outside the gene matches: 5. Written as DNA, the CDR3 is TGCAGCGTCCAGGGGGCGCAGAATCAGCCCCAGCATTTT. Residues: CSVQGAQNQPQHF.

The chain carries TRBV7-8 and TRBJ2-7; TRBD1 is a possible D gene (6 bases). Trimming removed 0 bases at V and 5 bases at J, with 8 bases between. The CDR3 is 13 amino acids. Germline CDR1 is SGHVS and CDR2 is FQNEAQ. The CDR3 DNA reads TGTGCCAGCAGCTTAGCGAGGGGGAACGAGCAGTACTTC. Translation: CASSLARGNEQYF.

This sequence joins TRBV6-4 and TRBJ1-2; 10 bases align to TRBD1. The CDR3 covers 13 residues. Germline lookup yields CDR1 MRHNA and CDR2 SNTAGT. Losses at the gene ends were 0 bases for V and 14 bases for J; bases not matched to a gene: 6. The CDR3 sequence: CASSDSRQGAQTF. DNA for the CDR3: TGTGCCAGCAGTGACTCCAGACAGGGGGCACAGACCTTC.